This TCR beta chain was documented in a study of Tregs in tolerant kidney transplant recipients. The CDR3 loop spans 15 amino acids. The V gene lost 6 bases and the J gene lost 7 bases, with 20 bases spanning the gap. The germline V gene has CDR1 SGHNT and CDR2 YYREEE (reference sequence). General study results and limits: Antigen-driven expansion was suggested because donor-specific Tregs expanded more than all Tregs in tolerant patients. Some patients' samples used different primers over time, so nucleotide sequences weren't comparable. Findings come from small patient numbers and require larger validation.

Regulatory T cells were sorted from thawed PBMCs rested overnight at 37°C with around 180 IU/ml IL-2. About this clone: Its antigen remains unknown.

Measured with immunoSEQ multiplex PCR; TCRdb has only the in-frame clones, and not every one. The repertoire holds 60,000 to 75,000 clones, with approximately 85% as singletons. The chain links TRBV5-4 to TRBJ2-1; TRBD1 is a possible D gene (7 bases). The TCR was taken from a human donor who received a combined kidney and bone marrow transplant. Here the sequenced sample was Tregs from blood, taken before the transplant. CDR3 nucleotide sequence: TGTGCCAGCACCCCTCCAGGGGGGCCCAAGAATGAGCAGTTCTTC. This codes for CASTPPGGPKNEQFF.